Listed below are T cell receptor beta chains from one sample, sequenced in a study of blood T cells in healthy people across ages. TCRdb re-derived calls from the 5' RACE reads in MiXCR, one entry per CDR3 protein. Here the sample spans 1.5 million to 2 million distinct CDR3 sequences, roughly 30% being singletons. Sequences were obtained from blood. All receptors derive from a young woman in good health. Both conserved end residues are part of each CDR3.

V gene: TRBV5-1
J gene: TRBJ1-1
CDR3 protein: CASSLYSGPNTEAFF

V gene: TRBV4-3
J gene: TRBJ2-1
CDR3 protein: CASSLAHGGMEETQFF

V gene: TRBV7-8
J gene: TRBJ2-1
CDR3 protein: CASSSGQGAYEQFF

V gene: TRBV5-1
J gene: TRBJ2-7
CDR3 protein: CASSLSGQGPPYEQYF

V gene: TRBV6-1
J gene: TRBJ2-1
CDR3 protein: CASSETLGLAGVNEQFF

V gene: TRBV2
J gene: TRBJ1-6
CDR3 protein: CASRDRQDSPLHF

V gene: TRBV9
J gene: TRBJ2-5
CDR3 protein: CASSVSSGRGETQYF

V gene: TRBV6-2/TRBV6-3
J gene: TRBJ2-5
CDR3 protein: CASRQSGWTQYF

V gene: TRBV20-1
J gene: TRBJ1-1
CDR3 protein: CSARDPWGTSTEAFF

V gene: TRBV18
J gene: TRBJ1-5
CDR3 protein: CASGMGLNQPQHF

V gene: TRBV20-1
J gene: TRBJ1-2
CDR3 protein: CSAPFQGLYGYTF

V gene: TRBV29-1
J gene: TRBJ2-7
CDR3 protein: CSVQDRGSYEQYF

V gene: TRBV20-1
J gene: TRBJ1-5
CDR3 protein: CSASPRTTTLNQPQHF

V gene: TRBV6-1
J gene: TRBJ2-5
CDR3 protein: CASSEALLAEETQYF

V gene: TRBV28
J gene: .
CDR3 protein: CASTTPGDEQYF

V gene: TRBV20-1
J gene: TRBJ2-7
CDR3 protein: CNARDQDRSSHEQYF

V gene: TRBV7-2
J gene: TRBJ1-2
CDR3 protein: CASSLAGWGIGGNGYTF

V gene: TRBV27
J gene: TRBJ2-1
CDR3 protein: CASSLRLAGVHEQFF

V gene: TRBV24-1
J gene: TRBJ2-1
CDR3 protein: CATSVAKPYNEQFF

V gene: TRBV6-1
J gene: TRBJ2-7
CDR3 protein: CASRTRDGPYEQYF

V gene: TRBV6-5
J gene: TRBJ2-1
CDR3 protein: CASSYSRGLSGGEQFF

V gene: TRBV20-1
J gene: TRBJ1-2
CDR3 protein: CSARTGTLYGYTF

V gene: TRBV2
J gene: TRBJ2-7
CDR3 protein: CASKSARTSYEQYF

V gene: TRBV29-1
J gene: TRBJ2-7
CDR3 protein: CSGGTEVPNEQYF

V gene: TRBV4-2
J gene: TRBJ1-2
CDR3 protein: CASSQRREDYGYTF

V gene: TRBV4-3
J gene: TRBJ2-1
CDR3 protein: CASSQEVESSGRGNEQFF

V gene: TRBV4-2
J gene: TRBJ2-1
CDR3 protein: CASSPLRAGESNEQFF

V gene: TRBV15
J gene: TRBJ1-4
CDR3 protein: CATSRGTDSRGEKLFF

V gene: TRBV24-1
J gene: TRBJ2-7
CDR3 protein: CATRSTGSYEQYF

V gene: TRBV5-1
J gene: TRBJ2-7
CDR3 protein: CASSKGTGLYDGQYF

V gene: TRBV7-9
J gene: TRBJ1-6
CDR3 protein: CASTQGAGPKTSPLHF

V gene: TRBV24-1
J gene: TRBJ1-2
CDR3 protein: CATSDLGGSYTF

V gene: TRBV10-1
J gene: TRBJ2-3
CDR3 protein: CASSAQPTDTQYF

V gene: TRBV20-1
J gene: TRBJ2-5
CDR3 protein: CSARVAGGETQYF

V gene: TRBV29-1
J gene: TRBJ1-1
CDR3 protein: CSTFARASLNTEAFF

V gene: TRBV10-2
J gene: TRBJ2-5
CDR3 protein: CASSEAGGRQETQYF

V gene: TRBV10-3
J gene: TRBJ1-1
CDR3 protein: CAISESHLNTEAFF

V gene: TRBV5-1
J gene: TRBJ2-4
CDR3 protein: CASRDDRGLLAKNIQYF

V gene: TRBV12-5
J gene: TRBJ1-1
CDR3 protein: CASGGRWTRYTEAFF

V gene: TRBV5-4
J gene: TRBJ2-2
CDR3 protein: CASSLELMGGELFF

V gene: TRBV9
J gene: TRBJ2-7
CDR3 protein: CASSPHRGGNSYEQYF

V gene: TRBV7-9
J gene: TRBJ1-5
CDR3 protein: CASSFGQGSNQPQHF

V gene: TRBV9
J gene: TRBJ2-5
CDR3 protein: CASSPRGAGMETQYF

V gene: TRBV20-1
J gene: TRBJ1-5
CDR3 protein: CSASLDRGTNQPQHF

V gene: TRBV14
J gene: TRBJ1-2
CDR3 protein: CASSFDRLYGYTF

V gene: TRBV12-3/TRBV12-4
J gene: TRBJ1-5
CDR3 protein: CASSPAPGQPQHF

V gene: TRBV7-2
J gene: TRBJ2-1
CDR3 protein: CASSLQRDHEQFF

V gene: TRBV28
J gene: TRBJ1-2
CDR3 protein: CASSLSGTENYTF

V gene: TRBV20-1
J gene: TRBJ2-3
CDR3 protein: CSAQPAAGGRGDTQYF

V gene: TRBV29-1
J gene: TRBJ2-6
CDR3 protein: CSDPVTGANVLTF

V gene: TRBV24-1
J gene: TRBJ1-2
CDR3 protein: CATSDHGTPYGYTF

V gene: TRBV28
J gene: TRBJ2-7
CDR3 protein: CASSSTGTGGHEQYF

V gene: TRBV7-9
J gene: TRBJ2-6
CDR3 protein: CASSLVAGGARHSGANVLTF

V gene: TRBV12-3/TRBV12-4
J gene: .
CDR3 protein: CASSVYNEQYF

V gene: TRBV20-1
J gene: TRBJ2-1
CDR3 protein: CSARNARRDQGSEQFF